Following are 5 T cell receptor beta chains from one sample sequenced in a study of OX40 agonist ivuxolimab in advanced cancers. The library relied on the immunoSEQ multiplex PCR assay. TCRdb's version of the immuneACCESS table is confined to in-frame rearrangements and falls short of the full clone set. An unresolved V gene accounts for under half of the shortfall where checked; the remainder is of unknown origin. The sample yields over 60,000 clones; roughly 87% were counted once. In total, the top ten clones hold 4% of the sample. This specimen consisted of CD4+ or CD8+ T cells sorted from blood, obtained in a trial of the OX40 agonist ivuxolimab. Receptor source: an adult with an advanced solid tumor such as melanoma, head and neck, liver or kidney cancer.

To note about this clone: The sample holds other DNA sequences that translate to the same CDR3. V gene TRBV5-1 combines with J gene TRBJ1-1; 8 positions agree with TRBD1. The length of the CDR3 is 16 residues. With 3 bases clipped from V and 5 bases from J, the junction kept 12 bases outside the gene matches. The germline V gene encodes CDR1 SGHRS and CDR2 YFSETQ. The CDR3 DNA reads TGCGCCAGCAGCTCAAATAGACAGGGGCGAGGTACTGAAGCTTTCTTT. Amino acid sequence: CASSSNRQGRGTEAFF.

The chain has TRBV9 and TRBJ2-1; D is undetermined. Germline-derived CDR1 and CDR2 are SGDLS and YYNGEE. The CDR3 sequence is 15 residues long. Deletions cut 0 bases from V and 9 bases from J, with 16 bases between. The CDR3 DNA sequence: TGTGCCAGCAGCGTAGGAGTGAGTACCCCAGGTGAGCAGTTCTTC. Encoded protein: CASSVGVSTPGEQFF.

The CDR3 spells CAIDRGRSGANVLTF. The DNA for the CDR3 is TGTGCCATAGACAGGGGGAGGTCTGGGGCCAACGTCCTGACTTTC. The J gene is TRBJ2-6, the V gene TRBV10-3; 9 bases are a match to TRBD1. The V gene's germline CDR1 is ENHRY and CDR2 SYGVKD. V lost 9 bases, J lost 1 base, and 4 bases stayed unmatched. The CDR3 length is 15 residues.

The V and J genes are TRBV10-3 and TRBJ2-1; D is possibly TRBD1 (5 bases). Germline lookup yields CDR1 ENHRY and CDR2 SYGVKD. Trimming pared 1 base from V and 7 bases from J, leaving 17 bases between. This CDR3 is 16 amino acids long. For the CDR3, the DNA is TGTGCCATCAGTGAGTGGGGCGCGTACACTTCAAATGAGCAGTTCTTC. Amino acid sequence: CAISEWGAYTSNEQFF.

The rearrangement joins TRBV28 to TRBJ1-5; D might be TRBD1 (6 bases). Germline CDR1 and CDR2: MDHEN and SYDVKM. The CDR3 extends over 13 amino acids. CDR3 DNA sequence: TGTGCGATCGGGCAGGGGAACAATCAGCCCCAGCATTTT. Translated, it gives CAIGQGNNQPQHF.